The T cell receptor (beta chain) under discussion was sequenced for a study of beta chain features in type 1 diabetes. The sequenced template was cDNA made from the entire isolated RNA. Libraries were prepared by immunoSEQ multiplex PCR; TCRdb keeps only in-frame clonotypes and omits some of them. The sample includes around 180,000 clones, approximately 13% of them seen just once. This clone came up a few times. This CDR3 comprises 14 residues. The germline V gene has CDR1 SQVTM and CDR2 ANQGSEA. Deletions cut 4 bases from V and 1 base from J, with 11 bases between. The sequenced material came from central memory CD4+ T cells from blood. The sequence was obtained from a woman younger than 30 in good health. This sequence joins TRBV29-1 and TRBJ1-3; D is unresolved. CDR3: CSVGDNGSGNTIYF. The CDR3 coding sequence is TGCAGCGTTGGCGATAATGGTTCTGGAAACACCATATATTTT.